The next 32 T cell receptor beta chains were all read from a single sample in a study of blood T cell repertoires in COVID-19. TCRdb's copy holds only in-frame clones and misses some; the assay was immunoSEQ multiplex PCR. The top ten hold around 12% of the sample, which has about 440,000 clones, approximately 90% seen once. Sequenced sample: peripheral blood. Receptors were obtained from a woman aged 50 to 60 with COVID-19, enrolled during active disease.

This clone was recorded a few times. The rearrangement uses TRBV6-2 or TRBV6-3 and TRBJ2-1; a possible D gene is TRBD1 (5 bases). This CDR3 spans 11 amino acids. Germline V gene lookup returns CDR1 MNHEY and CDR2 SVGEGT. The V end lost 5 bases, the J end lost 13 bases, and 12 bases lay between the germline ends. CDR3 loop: CASSTDSLQFF. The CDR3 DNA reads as TGTGCCAGCAGTACCGACAGCCTCCAGTTCTTC.

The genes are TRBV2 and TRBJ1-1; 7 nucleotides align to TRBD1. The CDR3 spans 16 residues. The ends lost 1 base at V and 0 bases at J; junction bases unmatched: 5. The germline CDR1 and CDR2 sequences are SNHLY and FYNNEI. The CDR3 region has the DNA TGTGCCAGCAGTGAAGTCACGGACAGGATGAACACTGAAGCTTTCTTT. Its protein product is CASSEVTDRMNTEAFF.

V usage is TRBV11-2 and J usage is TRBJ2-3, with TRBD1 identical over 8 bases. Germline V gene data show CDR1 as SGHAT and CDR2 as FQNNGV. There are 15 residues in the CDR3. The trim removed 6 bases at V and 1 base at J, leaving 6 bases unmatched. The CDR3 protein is CASRPNRGGTDTQYF. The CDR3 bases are TGTGCCAGCAGACCGAACAGGGGGGGCACAGATACGCAGTATTTT.

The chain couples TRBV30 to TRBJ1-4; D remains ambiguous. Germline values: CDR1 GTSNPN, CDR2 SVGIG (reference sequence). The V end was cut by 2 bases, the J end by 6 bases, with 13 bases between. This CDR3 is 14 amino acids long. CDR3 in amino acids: CAWSLERWDEKLFF. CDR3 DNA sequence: TGTGCCTGGAGTTTGGAGAGATGGGATGAAAAACTGTTTTTT. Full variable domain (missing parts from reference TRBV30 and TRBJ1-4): SQTIHQWPATLVQPVGSPLSLECTVEGTSNPNLYWYRQAAGRGLQLLFYSVGIGQISSEVPQNLSASRPQDRQFILSSKKLLLSDSGFYLCAWSLERWDEKLFFGSGTQLSVL.

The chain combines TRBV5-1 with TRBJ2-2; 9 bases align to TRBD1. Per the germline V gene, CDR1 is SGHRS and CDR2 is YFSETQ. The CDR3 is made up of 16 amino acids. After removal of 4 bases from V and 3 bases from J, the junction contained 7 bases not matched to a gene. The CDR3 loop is CASSPYRGRDTGELFF. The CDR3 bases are TGCGCCAGCAGCCCGTACAGGGGGCGCGACACCGGGGAGCTGTTTTTT.

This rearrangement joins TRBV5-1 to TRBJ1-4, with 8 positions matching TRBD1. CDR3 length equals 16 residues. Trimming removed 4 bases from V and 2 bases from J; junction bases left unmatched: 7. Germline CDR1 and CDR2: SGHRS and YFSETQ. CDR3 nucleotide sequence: TGCGCCAGCAGCCCCGGACAGGGCGGGACTAATGAAAAACTGTTTTTT. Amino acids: CASSPGQGGTNEKLFF.

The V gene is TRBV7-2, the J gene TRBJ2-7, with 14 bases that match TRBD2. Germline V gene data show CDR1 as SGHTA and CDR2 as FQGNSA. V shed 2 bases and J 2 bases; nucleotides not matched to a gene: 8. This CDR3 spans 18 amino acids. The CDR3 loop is CASSLRRGLAGVTYEQYF. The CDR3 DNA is TGTGCCAGCAGCTTAAGGCGGGGACTAGCGGGGGTAACCTACGAGCAGTACTTC. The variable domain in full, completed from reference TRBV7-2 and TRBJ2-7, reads GAGVSQSPSNKVTEKGKDVELRCDPISGHTALYWYRQSLGQGLEFLIYFQGNSAPDKSGLPSDRFSAERTGGSVSTLTIQRTQQEDSAVYLCASSLRRGLAGVTYEQYFGPGTRLTVT.

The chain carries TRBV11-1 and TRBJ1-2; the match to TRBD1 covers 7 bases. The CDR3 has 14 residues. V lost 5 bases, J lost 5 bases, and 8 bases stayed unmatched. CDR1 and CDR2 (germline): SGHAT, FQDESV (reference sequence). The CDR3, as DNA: TGTGCCAGCAGCCCCGGGGACAGCTTTTATGGCTACACCTTC. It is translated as CASSPGDSFYGYTF.

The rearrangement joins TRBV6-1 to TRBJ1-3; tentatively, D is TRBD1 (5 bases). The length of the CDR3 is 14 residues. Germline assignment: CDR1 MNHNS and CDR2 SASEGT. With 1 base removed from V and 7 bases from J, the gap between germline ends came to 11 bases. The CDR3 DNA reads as TGTGCCAGCAGTGAAGTAAGGGGTCCGAACACCATATATTTT. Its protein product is CASSEVRGPNTIYF.

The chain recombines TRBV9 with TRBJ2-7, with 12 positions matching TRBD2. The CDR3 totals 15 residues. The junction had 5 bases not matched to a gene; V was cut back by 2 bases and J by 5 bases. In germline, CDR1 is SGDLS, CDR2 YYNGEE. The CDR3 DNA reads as TGTGCCAGCAGCGTCCCTAGCGGGGGGGCGCACGAGCAGTACTTC. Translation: CASSVPSGGAHEQYF.

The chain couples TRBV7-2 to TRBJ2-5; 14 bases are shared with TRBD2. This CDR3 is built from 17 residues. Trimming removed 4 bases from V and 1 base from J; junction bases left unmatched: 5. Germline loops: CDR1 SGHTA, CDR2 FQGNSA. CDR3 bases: TGTGCCAGCAGCTCCTTTGGACTAGCGGGGGGCCAAGAGACCCAGTACTTC. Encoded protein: CASSSFGLAGGQETQYF. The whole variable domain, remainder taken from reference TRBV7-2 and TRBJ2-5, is GAGVSQSPSNKVTEKGKDVELRCDPISGHTALYWYRQSLGQGLEFLIYFQGNSAPDKSGLPSDRFSAERTGGSVSTLTIQRTQQEDSAVYLCASSSFGLAGGQETQYFGPGTRLLVL.

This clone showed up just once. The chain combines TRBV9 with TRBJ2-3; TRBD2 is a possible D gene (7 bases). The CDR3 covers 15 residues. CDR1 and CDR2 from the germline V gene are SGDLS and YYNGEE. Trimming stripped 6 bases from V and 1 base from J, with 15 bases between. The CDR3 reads CASTKVGGGTDTQYF. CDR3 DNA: TGTGCCAGCACGAAAGTAGGGGGGGGCACAGATACGCAGTATTTT.

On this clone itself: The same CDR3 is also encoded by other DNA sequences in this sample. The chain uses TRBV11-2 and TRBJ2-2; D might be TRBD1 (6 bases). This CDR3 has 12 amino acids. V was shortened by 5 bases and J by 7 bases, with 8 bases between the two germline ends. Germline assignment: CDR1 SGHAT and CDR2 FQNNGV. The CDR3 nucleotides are TGTGCCAGCAGCCAGGGGAGCGGGGAGCTGTTTTTT. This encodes CASSQGSGELFF.

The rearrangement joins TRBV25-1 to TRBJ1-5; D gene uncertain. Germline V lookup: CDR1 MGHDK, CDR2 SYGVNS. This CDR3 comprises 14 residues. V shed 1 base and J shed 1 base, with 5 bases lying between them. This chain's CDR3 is CASSELRSNQPQHF. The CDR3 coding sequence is TGTGCCAGCAGTGAATTGAGGAGCAATCAGCCCCAGCATTTT. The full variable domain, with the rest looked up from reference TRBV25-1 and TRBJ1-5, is EADIYQTPRYLVIGTGKKITLECSQTMGHDKMYWYQQDPGMELHLIHYSYGVNSTEKGDLSSESTVSRIRTEHFPLTLESARPSHTSQYLCASSELRSNQPQHFGDGTRLSIL.

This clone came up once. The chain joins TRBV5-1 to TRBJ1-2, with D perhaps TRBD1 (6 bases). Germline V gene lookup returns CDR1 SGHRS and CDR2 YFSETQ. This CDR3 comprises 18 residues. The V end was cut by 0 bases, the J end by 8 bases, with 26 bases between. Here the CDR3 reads CASSLEPNRVLVAQGYTF. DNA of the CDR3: TGCGCCAGCAGCTTGGAGCCCAACAGGGTGTTGGTTGCTCAGGGCTACACCTTC.

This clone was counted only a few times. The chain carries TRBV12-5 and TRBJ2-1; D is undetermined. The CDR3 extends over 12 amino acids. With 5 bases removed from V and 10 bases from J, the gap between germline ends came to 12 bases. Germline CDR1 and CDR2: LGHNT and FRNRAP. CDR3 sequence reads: CASGPPSREQFF. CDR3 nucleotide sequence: TGTGCTAGTGGTCCTCCGTCGAGGGAGCAGTTCTTC.

This CDR3 reads CASSESTNTEAFF. CDR3 nucleotides: TGCGCCAGCAGCGAGTCAACGAACACTGAAGCTTTCTTT. The chain employs TRBV5-1 and TRBJ1-1; D gene unclear. The CDR3 extends over 13 amino acids. Germline V gives CDR1 SGHRS, CDR2 YFSETQ. V gave up 4 bases and J gave up 1 base, with 8 bases separating them.

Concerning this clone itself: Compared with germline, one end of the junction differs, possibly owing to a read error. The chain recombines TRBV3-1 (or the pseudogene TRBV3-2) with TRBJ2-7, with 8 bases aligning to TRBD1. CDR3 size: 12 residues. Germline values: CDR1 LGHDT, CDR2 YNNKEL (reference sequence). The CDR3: CASSQGPGQVDF. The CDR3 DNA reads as TGTGCCAGCAGCCAAGGACCGGGACAGGTCGACTTC.

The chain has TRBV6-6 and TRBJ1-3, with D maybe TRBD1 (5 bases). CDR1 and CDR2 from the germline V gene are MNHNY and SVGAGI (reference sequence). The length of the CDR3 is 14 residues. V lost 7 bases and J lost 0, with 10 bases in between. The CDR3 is CASIRGTSGNTIYF. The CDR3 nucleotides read TGTGCCAGCATTAGGGGTACCTCTGGAAACACCATATATTTT.

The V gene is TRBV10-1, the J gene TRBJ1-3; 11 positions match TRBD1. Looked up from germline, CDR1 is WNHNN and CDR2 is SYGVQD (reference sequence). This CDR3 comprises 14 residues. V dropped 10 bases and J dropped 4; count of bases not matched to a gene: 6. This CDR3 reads CATWDRGDGNTIYF. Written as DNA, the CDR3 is TGCGCCACCTGGGACAGGGGGGACGGAAACACCATATATTTT.

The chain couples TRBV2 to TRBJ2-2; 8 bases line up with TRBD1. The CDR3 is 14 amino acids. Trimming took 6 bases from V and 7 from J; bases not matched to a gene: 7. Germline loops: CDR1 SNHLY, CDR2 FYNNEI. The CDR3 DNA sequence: TGTGCCAGCAGCAGACAGGGGAGAGACGGGGAGCTGTTTTTT. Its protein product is CASSRQGRDGELFF.

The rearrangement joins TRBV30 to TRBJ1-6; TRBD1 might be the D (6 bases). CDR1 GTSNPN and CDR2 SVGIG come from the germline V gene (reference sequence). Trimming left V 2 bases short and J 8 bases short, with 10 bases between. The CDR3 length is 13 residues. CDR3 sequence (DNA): TGTGCCTGGAGTACCAAGGGGGATTCACCCCTCCACTTT. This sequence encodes CAWSTKGDSPLHF.

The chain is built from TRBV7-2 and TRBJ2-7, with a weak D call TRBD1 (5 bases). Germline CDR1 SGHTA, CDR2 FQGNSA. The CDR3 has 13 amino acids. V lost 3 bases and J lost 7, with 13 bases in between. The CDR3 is CASSLPTVREQYF. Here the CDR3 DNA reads TGTGCCAGCAGCTTGCCGACAGTACGGGAGCAGTACTTC. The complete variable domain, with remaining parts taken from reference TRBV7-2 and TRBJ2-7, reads GAGVSQSPSNKVTEKGKDVELRCDPISGHTALYWYRQSLGQGLEFLIYFQGNSAPDKSGLPSDRFSAERTGGSVSTLTIQRTQQEDSAVYLCASSLPTVREQYFGPGTRLTVT.

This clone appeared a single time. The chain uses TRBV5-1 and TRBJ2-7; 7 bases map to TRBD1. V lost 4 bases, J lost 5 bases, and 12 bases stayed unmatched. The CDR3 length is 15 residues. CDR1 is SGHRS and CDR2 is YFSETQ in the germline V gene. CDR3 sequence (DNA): TGCGCCAGCAGCACCGGACAGGTAACTATGAACGAGCAGTACTTC. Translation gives CASSTGQVTMNEQYF.

CDR3 loop: CSVEDGRGQPEAFF. The CDR3 DNA is TGCAGCGTTGAAGACGGGCGGGGACAGCCAGAAGCTTTCTTT. The rearrangement uses TRBV29-1 and TRBJ1-1; 7 nucleotides line up with TRBD1. The J segment lost 8 bases and the V segment lost 0 bases, leaving 9 bases of the junction unmatched. CDR3 length: 14 residues. Germline-derived CDR1 and CDR2 are SQVTM and ANQGSEA.

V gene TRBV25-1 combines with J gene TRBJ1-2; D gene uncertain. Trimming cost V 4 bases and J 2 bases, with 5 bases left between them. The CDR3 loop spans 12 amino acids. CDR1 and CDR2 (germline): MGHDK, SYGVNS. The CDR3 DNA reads TGTGCCAGCAGTGGCGAGAACTATGGCTACACCTTC. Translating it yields CASSGENYGYTF.

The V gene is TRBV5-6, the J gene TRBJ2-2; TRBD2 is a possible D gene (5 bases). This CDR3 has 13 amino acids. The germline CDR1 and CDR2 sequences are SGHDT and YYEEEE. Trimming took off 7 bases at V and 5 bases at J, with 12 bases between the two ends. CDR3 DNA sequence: TGTGCCAGCCATTTAGGGAGTACCGGGGAGCTGTTTTTT. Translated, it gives CASHLGSTGELFF.

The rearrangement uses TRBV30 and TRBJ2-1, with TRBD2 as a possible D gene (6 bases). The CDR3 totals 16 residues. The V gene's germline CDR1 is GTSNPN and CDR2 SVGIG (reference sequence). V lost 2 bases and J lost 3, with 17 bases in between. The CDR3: CAWSLSGGGLYNEQFF. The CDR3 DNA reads TGTGCCTGGAGTCTATCGGGTGGGGGACTCTACAATGAGCAGTTCTTC.

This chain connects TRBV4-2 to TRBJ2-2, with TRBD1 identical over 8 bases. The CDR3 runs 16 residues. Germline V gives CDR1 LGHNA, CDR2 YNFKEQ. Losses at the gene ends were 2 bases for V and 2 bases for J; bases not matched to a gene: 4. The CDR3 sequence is CASSQTRGPNTGELFF. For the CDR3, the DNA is TGTGCCAGCAGCCAAACCAGGGGGCCCAACACCGGGGAGCTGTTTTTT.

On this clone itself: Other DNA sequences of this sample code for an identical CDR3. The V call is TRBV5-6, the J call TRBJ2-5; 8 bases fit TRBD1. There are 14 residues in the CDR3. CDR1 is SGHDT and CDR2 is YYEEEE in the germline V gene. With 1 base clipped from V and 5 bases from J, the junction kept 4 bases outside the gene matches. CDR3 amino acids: CASSLQGARETQYF. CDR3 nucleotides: TGTGCCAGCAGCTTGCAGGGGGCTCGGGAGACCCAGTACTTC.

CDR3: CASSFGPSETQYF. The CDR3 DNA reads TGTGCCAGCAGTTTCGGCCCTAGCGAGACCCAGTACTTC. The genes are TRBV27 and TRBJ2-5; possibly TRBD2 for D (5 bases). CDR1 is MNHEY and CDR2 is SMNVEV in the germline V gene (reference sequence). V was clipped by 3 bases and J by 5 bases, with 10 bases between them. CDR3 length: 13 amino acids.

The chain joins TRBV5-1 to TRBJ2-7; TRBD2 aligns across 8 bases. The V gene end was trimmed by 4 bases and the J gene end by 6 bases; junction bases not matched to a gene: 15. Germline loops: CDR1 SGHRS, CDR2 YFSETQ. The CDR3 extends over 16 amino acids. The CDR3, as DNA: TGCGCCAGCAGCGTTAGCGGGGTACCGAGTTATGGCGAGCAGTACTTC. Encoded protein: CASSVSGVPSYGEQYF.